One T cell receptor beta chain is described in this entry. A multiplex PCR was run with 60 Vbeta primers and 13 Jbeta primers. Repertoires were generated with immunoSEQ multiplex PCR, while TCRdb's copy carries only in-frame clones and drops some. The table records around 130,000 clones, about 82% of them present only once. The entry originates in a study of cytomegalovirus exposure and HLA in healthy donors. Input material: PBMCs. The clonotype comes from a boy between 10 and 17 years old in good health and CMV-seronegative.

CDR3 residues: CASSLESSFFYEQYF. The DNA of the CDR3 is TGCGCCAGCAGCTTGGAGTCTAGCTTTTTCTACGAGCAGTACTTC. The V and J genes are TRBV5-1 and TRBJ2-7; maybe TRBD2 (5 bases). The CDR3 is made up of 15 amino acids. The V end was cut by 0 bases, the J end by 3 bases, with 13 bases between. CDR1 is SGHRS, CDR2 YFSETQ, per germline.